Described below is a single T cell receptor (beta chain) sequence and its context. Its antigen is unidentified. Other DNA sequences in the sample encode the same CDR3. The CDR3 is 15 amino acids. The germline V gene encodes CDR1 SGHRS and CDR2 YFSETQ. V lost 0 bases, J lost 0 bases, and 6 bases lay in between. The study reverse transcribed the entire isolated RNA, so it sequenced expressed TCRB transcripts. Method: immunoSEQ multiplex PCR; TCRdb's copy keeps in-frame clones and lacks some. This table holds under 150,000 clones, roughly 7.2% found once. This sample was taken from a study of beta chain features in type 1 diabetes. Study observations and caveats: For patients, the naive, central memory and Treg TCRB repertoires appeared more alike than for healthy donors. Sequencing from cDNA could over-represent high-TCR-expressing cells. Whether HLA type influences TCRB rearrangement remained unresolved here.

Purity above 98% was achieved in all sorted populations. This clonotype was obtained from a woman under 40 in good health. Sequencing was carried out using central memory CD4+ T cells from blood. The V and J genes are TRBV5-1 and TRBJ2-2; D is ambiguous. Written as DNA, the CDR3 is TGCGCCAGCAGCTTGGCAGGCTCGAACACCGGGGAGCTGTTTTTT. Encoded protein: CASSLAGSNTGELFF.